A single sample is the source of the 14 T cell receptor beta chains below, sequenced in a study of cytomegalovirus exposure and HLA in healthy donors. This PCR relied on a set of 60 Vbeta primers and 13 Jbeta primers. The data were produced by immunoSEQ multiplex PCR, yet TCRdb's version contains in-frame clones alone and is incomplete. In the table there are about 100,000 clones, 60% to 80% of which are singletons. Sequencing was done on a sample of PBMCs. Source of these receptors: a young woman in good health and CMV-seropositive.

This clone turned up a few times. The chain has TRBV28 and TRBJ2-5, with D uncertain. This CDR3 comprises 12 residues. Germline V lookup: CDR1 MDHEN, CDR2 SYDVKM. V lost 6 bases and J lost 0, with 5 bases in between. CDR3 protein: CASSSHQETQYF. The DNA of the CDR3 is TGTGCCAGCAGCTCTCACCAAGAGACCCAGTACTTC.

This chain joins TRBV27 and TRBJ2-1; the match to TRBD1 covers 7 bases. The CDR3 is made up of 13 amino acids. The germline V gene encodes CDR1 MNHEY and CDR2 SMNVEV (reference sequence). The V gene end was trimmed by 6 bases and the J gene end by 9 bases; junction bases not matched to a gene: 8. In nucleotides, the CDR3 is TGTGCCAGCAGAGACACAGGGGTGGGTGAGCAGTTCTTC. Residues: CASRDTGVGEQFF.

The chain joins TRBV30 to TRBJ1-4; no clear D gene. Germline CDR1 and CDR2: GTSNPN and SVGIG (reference sequence). The CDR3 runs 15 residues. Deletions cut 3 bases from V and 7 bases from J, with 18 bases between. CDR3 DNA: TGTGCCTGGAGCCCCCTTGGTGGGGAGGGTGAAAAACTGTTTTTT. Protein sequence: CAWSPLGGEGEKLFF.

The CDR3 coding sequence is TGTGCCAGCAGCCAGAATGACAGGAGCCGATCCTACGAGCAGTACTTC. Translation: CASSQNDRSRSYEQYF. The V call is TRBV11-2, the J call TRBJ2-7; tentative D call: TRBD1 (6 bases). Trimming shortened V by 5 bases and J by 1 base, and 18 bases separated the two germline ends. Germline V gene sequence: CDR1 SGHAT, CDR2 FQNNGV. This CDR3 comprises 16 residues.

About this clone: Germline and junction disagree at one end, which may indicate a read error. The chain carries TRBV7-2 and TRBJ2-2; TRBD2 matches 10 bases. The CDR3 spans 15 residues. The germline CDR1 and CDR2 sequences are SGHTA and FQGNSA. DNA for the CDR3: TGTGCCAGCAGCCTAGCGGGAGCGAACACCGGGGAGCTGTTTTTT. This sequence encodes CASSLAGANTGELFF.

V usage is TRBV7-3 and J usage is TRBJ2-7, with D tentatively TRBD2 (5 bases). This CDR3 is 13 amino acids long. Trimming cost V 5 bases and J 3 bases, with 11 bases left between them. Germline V gives CDR1 SGHTA, CDR2 FQGTGA. In nucleotides, the CDR3 is TGTGCCAGCAGCCCCGCTGAGGGCTACGAGCAGTACTTC. This gives the protein CASSPAEGYEQYF.

This clone was detected only once. The chain uses TRBV13 and TRBJ2-3; 13 bases agree with TRBD2. The trim removed 5 bases at V and 6 bases at J, leaving 20 bases unmatched. Germline assignment: CDR1 PRHDT and CDR2 FYEKMQ (reference sequence). The CDR3 extends over 20 amino acids. The CDR3 region has the DNA TGTGCCAGCAGCCCAAGGACTAGCGGGAGAGGGGGGTTATCGTCCGATACGCAGTATTTT. Its translation is CASSPRTSGRGGLSSDTQYF.

V gene TRBV7-2 combines with J gene TRBJ1-4, with a possible D match to TRBD1 (5 bases). The V end lost 5 bases, the J end lost 7 bases, and 14 bases lay between the germline ends. Germline CDR1 is SGHTA and CDR2 is FQGNSA. This CDR3 has 14 amino acids. The CDR3 region is CASSLGGRGEKLFF. The CDR3 bases are TGTGCCAGCAGCCTAGGTGGAAGGGGTGAAAAACTGTTTTTT.

V gene TRBV29-1 combines with J gene TRBJ1-5, with a tentative D call TRBD1 (5 bases). Per the germline V gene, CDR1 is SQVTM and CDR2 is ANQGSEA. The CDR3 has 13 amino acids. Trimming removed 4 bases from V and 3 bases from J, with 10 bases in between. The CDR3 here is CSVGAGNNQPQHF. CDR3 nucleotides: TGCAGCGTTGGGGCAGGGAACAATCAGCCCCAGCATTTT.

The CDR3 sequence is CAMDSDSGANVLTF. CDR3 DNA: TGTGCCATGGACAGTGACTCTGGGGCCAACGTCCTGACTTTC. This sequence joins TRBV10-3 and TRBJ2-6, with TRBD1 as a possible D gene (6 bases). The germline V and J ends were trimmed by 9 bases and 0 bases, with 9 bases remaining between them. Looked up from germline, CDR1 is ENHRY and CDR2 is SYGVKD. The CDR3 is 14 residues long.

The chain employs TRBV7-2 and TRBJ1-2, with D hard to call. Germline V lookup: CDR1 SGHTA, CDR2 FQGNSA. This CDR3 region has 11 residues. The germline V and J ends were trimmed by 1 base and 7 bases, with 4 bases remaining between them. The CDR3 DNA follows: TGTGCCAGCAGCTTAGGTATTGGCTACACCTTC. Its protein is CASSLGIGYTF.

V usage is TRBV27 and J usage is TRBJ2-4, with D unresolved. Trimming took off 0 bases at V and 2 bases at J, with 14 bases between the two ends. Germline CDR1 is MNHEY and CDR2 is SMNVEV (reference sequence). This CDR3 has 17 amino acids. In DNA form, the CDR3 reads TGTGCCAGCAGTTTATCGTACGCTCGGTCTACCAAAAACATTCAGTACTTC. Amino acid sequence: CASSLSYARSTKNIQYF.

The chain couples TRBV6-5 to TRBJ2-7, with 9 bases matching TRBD1. Germline V CDR1 and CDR2: MNHEY, SVGAGI. The junction had 2 bases not matched to a gene; V was cut back by 0 bases and J by 5 bases. The CDR3 extends over 14 amino acids. CDR3 in amino acids: CASSYSNRGHEQYF. The CDR3 DNA reads TGTGCCAGCAGTTACTCGAACAGGGGGCACGAGCAGTACTTC.

The chain carries TRBV27 and TRBJ2-7, with a weak D call TRBD1 (6 bases). The CDR3 consists of 13 residues. Trimming stripped 6 bases from V and 2 bases from J, with 11 bases between. Germline loops: CDR1 MNHEY, CDR2 SMNVEV (reference sequence). CDR3 bases: TGTGCCAGCAGGGGGGCCGGGACCTACGAGCAGTACTTC. Amino acid sequence: CASRGAGTYEQYF.